A selection of T cell receptor beta chains follows, all from one sample in a study of T cell repertoires in cytomegalovirus infection. Antigen specificity for these receptors is unknown. TCRdb reprocessed the reads with MiXCR, giving one entry per CDR3 protein. The sample includes roughly 800,000 distinct CDR3 sequences, about 28% seen only once; the top ten take around 13%. Sequencing used cultured CD8+ T cells from PBMCs, obtained from culture after CMV antigen stimulation. These TCRs come from a human donor in good health (CMV status not recorded). Some clones in this sample may be carry-over from other donors' samples. Both conserved end residues are part of each CDR3. The D gene is left open where the match is weak. Rows give clone size only sometimes, using once, few, many, or a class for an expanded clone.

V gene: TRBV27; J gene: TRBJ1-2; clone size: NA; D gene: TRBD1; CDR3 protein: CASSPHTGAHLEGYTF; CDR3 DNA: TGTGCCAGCAGCCCACATACAGGGGCGCATCTAGAGGGCTACACCTTC
V gene: TRBV7-6; J gene: TRBJ2-3; clone size: few; D gene: NA; CDR3 protein: CASSPMALSTDTQYF; CDR3 DNA: TGTGCCAGCAGCCCCATGGCTTTGAGCACAGATACGCAGTATTTT
V gene: TRBV19; J gene: TRBJ2-3; clone size: few; D gene: NA; CDR3 protein: CASSIAGPGTDTQYF; CDR3 DNA: TGTGCCAGTAGTATAGCGGGCCCAGGCACAGATACGCAGTATTTT
V gene: TRBV12-3/TRBV12-4; J gene: TRBJ2-3; clone size: NA; D gene: TRBD2; CDR3 protein: CASSPFGGGPTDTQYF; CDR3 DNA: TGTGCCAGCAGTCCCTTCGGGGGGGGGCCGACAGATACGCAGTATTTT
V gene: TRBV7-8; J gene: TRBJ2-5; clone size: NA; D gene: NA; CDR3 protein: CASSLDDRDREETQYF; CDR3 DNA: TGTGCCAGCAGCTTAGACGACCGGGACCGAGAAGAGACCCAGTACTTC
V gene: TRBV7-9; J gene: TRBJ1-2; clone size: few; D gene: NA; CDR3 protein: CASSLVGRGHGYTF; CDR3 DNA: TGTGCCAGCAGCTTAGTCGGCAGGGGTCATGGCTACACCTTC
V gene: TRBV6-6; J gene: TRBJ1-2; clone size: NA; D gene: NA; CDR3 protein: CASNYQTPGSYGYTF; CDR3 DNA: TGTGCCAGCAACTACCAGACCCCCGGCTCATATGGCTACACCTTC
V gene: TRBV28; J gene: TRBJ1-4; clone size: NA; D gene: NA; CDR3 protein: CASTDVGGAGEKLFF; CDR3 DNA: TGTGCCAGCACCGACGTGGGGGGCGCTGGCGAAAAACTGTTTTTT
V gene: TRBV7-2; J gene: TRBJ1-1; clone size: many; D gene: NA; CDR3 protein: CASSLATVPEAFF; CDR3 DNA: TGTGCCAGCAGCCTAGCCACCGTTCCTGAAGCTTTCTTT
V gene: TRBV12-3/TRBV12-4; J gene: TRBJ2-7; clone size: many; D gene: TRBD1; CDR3 protein: CASSLRRQGGGYEQYF; CDR3 DNA: TGTGCCAGCAGTTTAAGGAGACAGGGCGGTGGCTACGAGCAGTACTTC
V gene: TRBV7-2; J gene: TRBJ2-2; clone size: NA; D gene: NA; CDR3 protein: CASSWPLSSPLVSGETGELFF; CDR3 DNA: TGTGCCAGCAGCTGGCCTCTCTCCTCCCCCCTGGTCTCAGGGGAAACCGGGGAGCTGTTTTTT
V gene: TRBV4-1; J gene: TRBJ2-2; clone size: NA; D gene: NA; CDR3 protein: CASSQRLGELFF; CDR3 DNA: TGCGCCAGCAGCCAACGGCTCGGGGAGCTGTTTTTT
V gene: TRBV2; J gene: TRBJ2-7; clone size: NA; D gene: NA; CDR3 protein: CASSEYSSYEQYF; CDR3 DNA: TGTGCCAGCAGTGAATACTCAAGCTACGAGCAGTACTTC
V gene: TRBV6-6; J gene: TRBJ1-1; clone size: NA; D gene: TRBD1; CDR3 protein: CASRTGGEVNTEAFF; CDR3 DNA: TGTGCCAGCAGGACAGGGGGCGAGGTGAACACTGAAGCTTTCTTT
V gene: TRBV19; J gene: TRBJ1-1; clone size: NA; D gene: NA; CDR3 protein: CASSIGRGLRTEAFF; CDR3 DNA: TGTGCCAGTAGTATAGGGCGTGGTTTACGCACTGAAGCTTTCTTT
V gene: TRBV12-3/TRBV12-4; J gene: TRBJ2-1; clone size: NA; D gene: NA; CDR3 protein: CASSLRQLLSDEQFF; CDR3 DNA: TGTGCCAGCAGTTTGAGACAGCTCCTTTCCGATGAGCAGTTCTTC
V gene: TRBV4-1; J gene: TRBJ2-5; clone size: few; D gene: NA; CDR3 protein: CASSQDSFGIETQYF; CDR3 DNA: TGCGCCAGCAGCCAAGATAGTTTTGGGATAGAGACCCAGTACTTC